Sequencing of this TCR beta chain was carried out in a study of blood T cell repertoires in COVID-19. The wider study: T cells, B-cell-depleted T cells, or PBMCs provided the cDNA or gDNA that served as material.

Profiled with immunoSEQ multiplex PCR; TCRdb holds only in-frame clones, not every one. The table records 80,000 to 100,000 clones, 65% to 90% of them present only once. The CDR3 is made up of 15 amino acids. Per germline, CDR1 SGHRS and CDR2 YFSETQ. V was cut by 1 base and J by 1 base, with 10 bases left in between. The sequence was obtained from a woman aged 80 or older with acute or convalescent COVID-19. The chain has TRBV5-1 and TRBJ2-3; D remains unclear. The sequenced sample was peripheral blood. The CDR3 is CASSLNGGGTDTQYF. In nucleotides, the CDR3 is TGCGCCAGCAGCTTGAATGGTGGAGGCACAGATACGCAGTATTTT.